This T cell receptor beta chain was documented in a study of T cell responses to AZD1222 COVID-19 vaccine. Produced via immunoSEQ multiplex PCR; TCRdb's table is partial and in-frame only. The sample yields 150,000 to 200,000 clones, almost 95% seen once. Broader study findings: Close to half of spike-specific TCRs reportedly recognize unmutated variant regions.

Of note for this clone: Its cognate antigen is unknown.

The specimen was peripheral blood, collected on day 0 of AZD1222 vaccination. The receptor comes from an adult in good health.

CDR3 sequence reads: CASSLFRAGANVLTF. The CDR3 DNA reads TGTGCCAGCAGTTTATTTAGGGCTGGGGCCAACGTCCTGACTTTC. The rearrangement uses TRBV28 and TRBJ2-6; D ambiguous. Deletions cut 1 base from V and 2 bases from J, with 6 bases between. Germline CDR1 and CDR2: MDHEN and SYDVKM. CDR3 length: 15 amino acids.